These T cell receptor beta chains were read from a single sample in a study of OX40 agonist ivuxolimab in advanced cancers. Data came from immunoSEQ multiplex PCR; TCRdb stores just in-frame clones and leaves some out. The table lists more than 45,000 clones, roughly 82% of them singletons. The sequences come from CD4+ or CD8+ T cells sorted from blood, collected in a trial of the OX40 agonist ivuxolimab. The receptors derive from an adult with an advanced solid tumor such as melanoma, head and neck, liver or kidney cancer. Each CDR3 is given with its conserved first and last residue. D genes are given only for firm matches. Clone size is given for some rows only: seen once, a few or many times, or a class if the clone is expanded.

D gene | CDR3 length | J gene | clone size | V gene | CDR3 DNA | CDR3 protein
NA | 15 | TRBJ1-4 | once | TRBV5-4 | TGTGCCAGCAGCTGGGCCGGGACTACTAATGAAAAACTGTTTTTT | CASSWAGTTNEKLFF
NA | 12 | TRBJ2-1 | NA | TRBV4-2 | TGTGCCAGCAGTTGGACAAAGGTTGAGCAGTTCTTC | CASSWTKVEQFF
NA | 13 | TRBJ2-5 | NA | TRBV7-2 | TGTGCCAGCAGCTTAGCGGTGCAAGAGACCCAGTACTTC | CASSLAVQETQYF
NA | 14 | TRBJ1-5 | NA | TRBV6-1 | TGTGCCAGCAGTGCCCGGGAGGGGTTGCAGCCCCAGCATTTT | CASSAREGLQPQHF
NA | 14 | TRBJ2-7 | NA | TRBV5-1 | TGCGCCAGCAGCTTGGTACAGAGCTCCTACGAGCAGTACTTC | CASSLVQSSYEQYF
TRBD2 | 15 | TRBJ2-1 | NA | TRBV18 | TGTGCCAGCTCCAGTTTGACTAGCGGAATGAATGAGCAGTTCTTC | CASSSLTSGMNEQFF
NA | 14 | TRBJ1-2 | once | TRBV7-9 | TGTGCCAGCAGCTTAAACAGGGTGGACTATGGCTACACCTTC | CASSLNRVDYGYTF
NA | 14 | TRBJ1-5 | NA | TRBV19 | TGTGCCAGTAGATTAGGCACGCGCAATCAGCCCCAGCATTTT | CASRLGTRNQPQHF
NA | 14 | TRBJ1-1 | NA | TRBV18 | TGTGCCAGCTCACCCCGGGGGCCGAACACTGAAGCTTTCTTT | CASSPRGPNTEAFF
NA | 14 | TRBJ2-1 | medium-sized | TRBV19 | TGTGCCAGTAGTATAGATGGACGATACAATGAGCAGTTCTTC | CASSIDGRYNEQFF
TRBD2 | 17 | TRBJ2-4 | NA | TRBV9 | TGTGCCAGCAGCGCCCGTAGCGGGGAACCCTTCAAAAACATTCAGTACTTC | CASSARSGEPFKNIQYF
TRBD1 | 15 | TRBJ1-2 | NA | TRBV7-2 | TGTGCCAGCAGCCCGCAGGGGGCTAGAGAGAATGGCTACACCTTC | CASSPQGARENGYTF
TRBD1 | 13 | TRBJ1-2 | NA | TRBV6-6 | TGTGCCAGCAGTTCGGACAGGGTCTATGGCTACACCTTC | CASSSDRVYGYTF
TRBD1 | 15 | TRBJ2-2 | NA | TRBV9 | TGTGCCAGCAGCGTAGTGGGACAGGGGCTCGGGGAGCTGTTTTTT | CASSVVGQGLGELFF
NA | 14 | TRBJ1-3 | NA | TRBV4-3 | TGCGCCAGCAGCCAGGTACACTCTGGAAACACCATATATTTT | CASSQVHSGNTIYF
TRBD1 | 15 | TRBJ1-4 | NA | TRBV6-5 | TGTGCCAGCAGTTACGGTCCAGGGGGTGTTGAAAAACTGTTTTTT | CASSYGPGGVEKLFF
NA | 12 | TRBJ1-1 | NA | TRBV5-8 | TGTGCCAGCAGCTTAATGAACACTGAAGCTTTCTTT | CASSLMNTEAFF
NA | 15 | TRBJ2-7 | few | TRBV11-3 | TGTGCCAGCAGCTTAGATGGCAGTATGGGGTACGAGCAGTACTTC | CASSLDGSMGYEQYF
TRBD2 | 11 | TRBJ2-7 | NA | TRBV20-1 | TGCAGCAAGACTAGCGCCTACGAGCAGTACTTC | CSKTSAYEQYF
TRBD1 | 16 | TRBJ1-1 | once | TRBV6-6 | TGTGCCAGCAGTTCGGCGGGACAGGCCGGAAGGGCTGAAGCTTTCTTT | CASSSAGQAGRAEAFF
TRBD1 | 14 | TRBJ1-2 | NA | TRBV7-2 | TGTGCCAGCAGCCTGGGACAGGGAAACTATGGCTACACCTTC | CASSLGQGNYGYTF
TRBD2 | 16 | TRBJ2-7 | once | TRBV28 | TGTGCCAGCAGCCTGGGGACTAGCGGGAGGGCCGACGAGCAGTACTTC | CASSLGTSGRADEQYF
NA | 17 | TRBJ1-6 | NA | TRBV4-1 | TGCGCCAGCAGCCAAGATCGCCAGGGGAGAAATAATTCACCCCTCCACTTT | CASSQDRQGRNNSPLHF
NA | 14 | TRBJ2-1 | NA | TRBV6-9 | TGTGCCAGCAGTGGGCTGGCTAATTACAATGAGCAGTTCTTC | CASSGLANYNEQFF
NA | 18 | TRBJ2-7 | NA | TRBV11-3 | TGTGCCAGCAGCTTAGATTATGGCCGGGGCCCTTCGGGCTACGAGCAGTACTTC | CASSLDYGRGPSGYEQYF
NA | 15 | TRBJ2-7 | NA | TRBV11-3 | TGTGCCAGCAGCTTAGGGGGCTTAAGCTCCTACGAGCAGTACTTC | CASSLGGLSSYEQYF
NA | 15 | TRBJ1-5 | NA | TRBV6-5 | TGTGCCAGCTCCCCTCGCAAGGGGGTCGGTCAGCCCCAGCATTTT | CASSPRKGVGQPQHF
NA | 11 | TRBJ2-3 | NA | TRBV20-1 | TGCAGTGCTGATCCCCCCCTTGGCACCCATTTT | CSADPPLGTHF
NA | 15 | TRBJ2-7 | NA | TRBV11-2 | TGTGCCAGCAGCTTAGCGCACGGATCAACCTACGAGCAGTACTTC | CASSLAHGSTYEQYF